This T cell receptor beta chain appears in the sequencing data of a study of PD-L1 blockade in urothelial cancer. Study-level background: The study recovered a median of about 140,000 T cells per blood sample.

Germline V lookup: CDR1 SGHRS, CDR2 YFSETQ. This CDR3 is built from 14 residues. Trimming removed 0 bases at V and 4 bases at J, with 10 bases between. Time point specified: peripheral blood 6 weeks after treatment start. Assay used: immunoSEQ multiplex PCR; TCRdb lists only in-frame clones, some missing. The table has around 69,000 clones, 75% to 95% seen once. Here the sequenced sample was PBMCs, taken around atezolizumab (anti-PD-L1) treatment. The V call is TRBV5-1, the J call TRBJ1-2; the D gene is possibly TRBD1 (5 bases). The source is a woman older than 75 with urothelial cancer. As DNA, the CDR3 is TGCGCCAGCAGCTTGGATGGGGGAGGCTATGGCTACACCTTC. Translating gives CASSLDGGGYGYTF. Complete variable domain (other parts from reference TRBV5-1 and TRBJ1-2): KAGVTQTPRYLIKTRGQQVTLSCSPISGHRSVSWYQQTPGQGLQFLFEYFSETQRNKGNFPGRFSGRQFSNSRSEMNVSTLELGDSALYLCASSLDGGGYGYTFGSGTRLTVV.